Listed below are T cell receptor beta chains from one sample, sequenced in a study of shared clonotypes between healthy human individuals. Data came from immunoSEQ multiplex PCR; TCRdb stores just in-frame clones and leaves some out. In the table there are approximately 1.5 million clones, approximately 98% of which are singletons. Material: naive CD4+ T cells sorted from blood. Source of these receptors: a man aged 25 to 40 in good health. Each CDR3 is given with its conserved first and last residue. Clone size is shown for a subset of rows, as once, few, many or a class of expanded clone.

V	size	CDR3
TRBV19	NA	CASGTGAGEKLFF
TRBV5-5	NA	CASSSIKLAGGSTDTQYF
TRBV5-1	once	CASSLRGRGDYEQYF
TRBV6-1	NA	CASSPVTTAQETQYF
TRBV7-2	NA	CASSPRGGTTYEQYF
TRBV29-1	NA	CSGGGMGSIYEQYF
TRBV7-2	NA	CASSPGTSYTQYF
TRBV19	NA	CASSTGTGTYTF
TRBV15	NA	CATSRSGRAGNQPQHF
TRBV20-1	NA	CSRPTADTQYF
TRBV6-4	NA	CASSRSLAGGSYNEQFF
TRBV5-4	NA	CASSLGVSYEQYF
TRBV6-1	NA	CASSGGTYYTF
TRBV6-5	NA	CASSYSRGGPNNEQFF
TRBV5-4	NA	CASSNLQGVDTEAFF
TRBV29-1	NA	CSANRDGYTF
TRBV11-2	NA	CASSFGYTDTQYF